This T cell receptor (beta chain) was identified in a study of cytomegalovirus exposure and HLA in healthy donors. Study overall: In a previous analysis, more than 90 million unique TCR beta sequences were found from 150 million to 200 million T cells.

Germline V gene sequence: CDR1 SNHLY, CDR2 FYNNEI. V shed 9 bases and J shed 7 bases, with 25 bases lying between them. This CDR3 is built from 15 residues. Overall study findings and caveats: Beyond CMV serostatus, there was no information to go on about immune exposure. Several of the most significant clusters appeared, in a later analysis, to be linked to common viral pathogens.

Those who donated were healthy bone marrow donors. Primers for the PCR totalled 60 Vbeta and 13 Jbeta. Only in-frame clones appear in the TCRdb table, and some are missing; sequencing was by immunoSEQ multiplex PCR. Of 150,000 to 200,000 clones detected, about two thirds appear once; the ten largest clones hold 2% to 2.5%. With respect to this clone: Its matching antigen is unknown.

This chain connects TRBV2 to TRBJ2-7; no reliable D call. The receptor was derived from a human donor in good health. Sequencing was performed on PBMCs. As DNA, the CDR3 is TGTGCCAGTTGTAATGAGCCAACGAGGTTTTGTGAGCAGTACTTC. This encodes CASCNEPTRFCEQYF.